The present TCR beta chain was sequenced within a study of blood T cell repertoires in COVID-19. On the study more broadly: COVID-19 samples, acute and convalescent, were from the United States, Italy and Spain.

After removal of 0 bases from V and 10 bases from J, the junction contained 7 bases not matched to a gene. The germline CDR1 and CDR2 sequences are SGDLS and YYNGEE. The CDR3 contains 16 residues. In the study's own analysis: Amplification with reference gene primers provided the estimates of nucleated cell counts. Generated by immunoSEQ multiplex PCR, the TCRdb table keeps only in-frame clones and is missing some. The DNA gave D and trimming, while V, J and clone size come from that table. The sample records 150,000 to 180,000 clones, about 80% being singletons. The source material was peripheral blood. This receptor was identified in a man between 60 and 75 years old with acute or convalescent COVID-19. The gene calls are TRBV9 and TRBJ2-1; the match to TRBD2 covers 13 bases. In DNA form, the CDR3 reads TGTGCCAGCAGCGTAGACACTAGCGGGGGGGCCAAGGAGCAGTTCTTC. As protein: CASSVDTSGGAKEQFF.